This TCR beta chain was observed in a study of T-cell reconstitution after alpha-beta-depleted transplantation in children. This clonotype was picked up a small number of times. As it was prepared, the TCRbeta library received unique molecular identifiers. MiXCR, run by TCRdb on the PCR reads, gives a single entry per CDR3 protein. Among about 1,000,000 distinct CDR3 sequences listed, roughly 29% were seen once. The CDR3 is 16 residues long. The ends lost 3 bases at V and 7 bases at J; junction bases unmatched: 8. The receptor was isolated from a boy in the first two years of life who had a stem cell transplant for SCID, so the T cells may come from the graft donor. The specimen comprised PBMCs, mostly from graft donor cells, sampled 360 days after TCRalphabeta/CD19-depleted stem cell transplant. This rearrangement joins TRBV12-3 or TRBV12-4 to TRBJ2-2, with TRBD2 matching over 10 bases. The CDR3, as DNA: TGTGCCAGCAGTTTGGCTAGCGGGGGTAAGGGCGGGGAGCTGTTTTTT. Translated, it gives CASSLASGGKGGELFF.